Reported below is one TCR beta chain. This specimen comes from a study of graft-versus-host responses after intestinal transplantation. Sequencing was performed with immunoSEQ multiplex PCR; in TCRdb, only in-frame clones are kept and a portion is missing. The sample contains about 6,800 clones, around 28% of which appear only once. The TCR sequence derives from a human patient who received an intestinal transplant. Sequences were derived from alloreactive CD4+ T cells from a mixed lymphocyte reaction culture, sampled before intestinal transplant. The sample's subset: CFSE-low proliferating T cells sorted from roughly six-day pre-transplant mixed lymphocyte reaction (GvH or HvG direction).

The CDR3 sequence is CASSRGPGNTIYF. The CDR3 region has the DNA TGTGCCAGCAGTCGGGGCCCCGGAAACACCATATATTTT. The chain carries TRBV6-1 and TRBJ1-3, with D possibly being TRBD1 (5 bases). The CDR3 length is 13 residues. The ends were cut back, 5 bases at V and 4 bases at J, with 9 bases in the middle. Germline V CDR1 and CDR2: MNHNS, SASEGT.